This T cell receptor (beta chain) was identified during a study of CD8+ T cells in alopecia areata (dated by TCRdb to 2016 to 2019). Regarding the research as a whole: Treated patients were enrolled in an open-label pilot trial of oral tofacitinib, 5 to 10 mg twice daily, for moderate-to-severe alopecia areata. In both human patients and the C3H/HeJ mouse model, the study applied high-throughput TCRbeta sequencing to look at T cell clonal expansion in alopecia areata. On the human side, TCRbeta sequencing was run on scalp tissue and on sorted CD4+ and CD8+ peripheral blood T cells from healthy controls and from alopecia areata patients with either patchy or totalis/universalis disease. Patients received tofacitinib for 6 to 18 months and were then followed off drug for 6 months to check for delayed response and recurrence. TCRbeta CDR3 regions were amplified by immunoSEQ multiplex PCR with 35 Vbeta forward and 13 Jbeta reverse primers. RNA came from the PAXgene miRNA kit for fixed scalp, the miRNeasy kit for PBMCs, and the RNeasy kit for mouse skin. Patients on tofacitinib were biopsied at baseline and after 4 and 24 weeks of treatment, and several of the patients also had a later scalp biopsy. Scalp clonality was compared among normal scalp (n=4), patchy alopecia areata scalp (n=8), and alopecia totalis/universalis scalp (n=8). Disease severity in treated patients was measured with the SALT score, which quantifies the percentage of affected scalp surface area. General study outcomes and caveats: Unlike mouse skin, where gammadelta T cells dominate, normal human skin contains resident alphabeta T cells that get sequenced too, which complicates analysis of the scalp TCR repertoire. Shared TCR sequences between patients were less evident than in mice, which may be partly attributable to HLA diversity in the patient population. Tofacitinib significantly decreased scalp clonality and the number of expanded CD8+ clones among the top 100 scalp clones. Many expanded lesional clones persisted in scalp and blood during tofacitinib treatment, which may partly explain relapse after stopping treatment. Because the treated cohort was small and had just a single nonresponder, larger studies are needed to establish links between baseline CD8+ expansion and response. Compared with normal scalp, lesional scalp had higher clonality and more expanded CD8+ clones, particularly in alopecia totalis/universalis, a pattern that suggests antigenic drive.

Reading the label with the study, this specimen's time point is: roughly 24 weeks on oral tofacitinib. The label giving this sample's treatment or condition can be read as: oral pan-JAK inhibitor, 5-10 mg twice daily. From alopecia areata patients, peripheral blood was collected along with lesional scalp punch biopsies. PBMCs were isolated by density centrifugation and stained for CD3, CD4 and CD8, and CD4+ and CD8+ T cells were sorted on a FACSAria. To prepare the library, the immunoSEQ multiplex PCR assay was applied. RNA was extracted from all samples and reverse transcribed into cDNA as template for TCR sequencing. First-strand cDNA was synthesized using SuperScript III with a 2:1 mix of oligo-dT and random hexamers. Amplification bias was assessed with a synthetic immune receptor repertoire, and residual bias was removed computationally. The original methods were these. Raw reads were preprocessed to remove errors, and CDR3 was defined according to IMGT conventions as the region from the conserved cysteine to phenylalanine. Clonality was computed by normalizing Shannon entropy by log2 of the number of productive unique TCRs and subtracting the result from 1. Scalp TCRbeta sequences were cross-referenced with sorted blood CD4 and CD8 repertoires so that the CD4 or CD8 identity of scalp clones could be inferred. What TCRdb holds here is the immuneACCESS table cut down to in-frame rearrangements. Part of the clones is not present; checked against another copy, under half of the missing clones reflect an unresolved V gene, and the others are unexplained. That table is the source of V, J and clone size, and D and trimming were worked out from the DNA. Across this sample there are around 270,000 clones, with about 62% seen only once. Around 1.8% of the sample comes from the top ten.

In the germline V gene (reference sequence), CDR1 corresponds to GTSNPN and CDR2 to SVGIG. The trim is 1 base for V and 3 bases for J, with a gap of 7 bases between the germline ends. The CDR3 runs 13 residues from the cysteine to the phenylalanine. The entry retains the CDR3 DNA only, 39 bases that are in frame from base 1. With respect to this clone: What antigen it recognizes has not been identified. The input lacks base qualities; no much larger clone sits a single base away. The sample holds other DNA sequences that translate to the same CDR3.

This receptor was identified in a human donor with alopecia areata. The rearranged segments are TRBV30 and TRBJ2-1; a tentative D call is TRBD1 (5 bases match). Sequenced here: CD4+ T cells sorted from blood, sampled at week 24, from a patient treated with tofacitinib. The nucleotides are TGTGCCTGGAGTGAAGACAGCTACAATGAGCAGTTCTTC. Its amino acids are CAWSEDSYNEQFF.